The 22 T cell receptor beta chains below all came from one sample that was sequenced in a study of T cells after yellow fever vaccination. TCRdb re-called the 5' RACE reads through MiXCR, storing one row per CDR3 protein. The sample records approximately 550,000 distinct CDR3 sequences, roughly a fifth being singletons. Sequenced here: PBMCs, sampled 15 days after the yellow fever booster vaccination. These TCRs come from a man aged 25 to 45 who received the YFV17D yellow fever vaccine.

This clonotype has more than one count but fewer than ten. The rearrangement joins TRBV20-1 to TRBJ2-7; D gene ambiguous. V lost 1 base and J 5 bases, leaving 12 bases between the germline ends. Per germline, CDR1 DFQATT and CDR2 SNEGSKA (reference sequence). This CDR3 has 13 residues. CDR3 in DNA: TGCAGTGCTAGAGCATCGAAGGCCCACGAGCAGTACTTC. Translation gives CSARASKAHEQYF.

This clonotype has just a few counts. V gene TRBV3-1 combines with J gene TRBJ1-1; D is unclear. The germline CDR1 and CDR2 sequences are LGHDT and YNNKEL (reference sequence). Trimming shortened V by 4 bases and J by 0 bases, and 12 bases separated the two germline ends. The CDR3 length is 15 residues. CDR3 region: CASSRRQVLNTEAFF. The DNA for the CDR3 is TGTGCCAGCAGCCGACGGCAGGTATTGAACACTGAAGCTTTCTTT.

In its sample, this clonotype was seen a few times. V and J are TRBV27 and TRBJ2-7; D call uncertain. V lost 4 bases, J lost 2 bases, and 9 bases lay in between. The CDR3 has 13 amino acids. Germline CDR1 MNHEY, CDR2 SMNVEV (reference sequence). CDR3 DNA: TGTGCCAGCAGTTGGCAGATAGCCTACGAGCAGTACTTC. Its protein product is CASSWQIAYEQYF.

This clonotype was detected a few times. V gene TRBV18 combines with J gene TRBJ2-2, with 8 bases lining up with TRBD1. CDR3 length equals 15 residues. Trimming removed 2 bases from V and 6 bases from J; junction bases left unmatched: 5. The germline V gene has CDR1 KGHSH and CDR2 LQKENI. CDR3 protein: CASSPATGAAGELFF. CDR3 in DNA: TGTGCCAGCTCACCAGCGACAGGGGCAGCCGGGGAGCTGTTTTTT.

The table lists this clonotype with a few counts. The V call is TRBV15, the J call TRBJ2-1, with 7 bases aligning to TRBD2. Trimming removed 0 bases from V and 8 bases from J; junction bases left unmatched: 7. Per germline, CDR1 LNHNV and CDR2 YYDKDF (reference sequence). CDR3 length: 15 amino acids. The CDR3: CATSRDTSALYEQFF. The CDR3 DNA follows: TGTGCCACCAGCAGAGATACTAGCGCCTTATATGAGCAGTTCTTC.

The rearrangement links TRBV5-6 to TRBJ2-7; no definite D call. CDR1 SGHDT and CDR2 YYEEEE come from the germline V gene. Trimming took 1 base from V and 1 from J, leaving 12 bases between them. CDR3 length: 15 amino acids. DNA of the CDR3: TGTGCCAGCAGCTTGATCAGGCAGGTGTCCTACGAGCAGTACTTC. Amino acids: CASSLIRQVSYEQYF.

The J gene is TRBJ2-3, the V gene TRBV20-1, with TRBD2 as a possible D gene (6 bases). The CDR3 runs to 12 residues. Germline assignment: CDR1 DFQATT and CDR2 SNEGSKA (reference sequence). The germline V and J ends were trimmed by 6 bases and 2 bases, with 9 bases remaining between them. DNA for the CDR3: TGCAGTGCAGGGGACTCCACAGATACGCAGTATTTT. This sequence encodes CSAGDSTDTQYF.

The chain links TRBV7-6 to TRBJ2-7; D remains unclear. CDR3 size: 14 residues. Trimming shortened V by 5 bases and J by 0 bases, and 11 bases separated the two germline ends. CDR1 is SGHVS, CDR2 FNYEAQ, per germline. CDR3: CASSREWGSYEQYF. The DNA for the CDR3 is TGTGCCAGCAGCCGAGAGTGGGGCTCCTACGAGCAGTACTTC.

The chain combines TRBV29-1 with TRBJ2-7; 9 bases match TRBD1. Germline V gives CDR1 SQVTM, CDR2 ANQGSEA. V shed 5 bases and J 3 bases; nucleotides not matched to a gene: 17. The CDR3 is 17 residues long. The CDR3 coding sequence is TGCAGCGTTACTTGGGACAGGGTCTCGTTGGTTGACTACGAGCAGTACTTC. Translation: CSVTWDRVSLVDYEQYF.

This clonotype was seen a few times. The rearrangement joins TRBV19 to TRBJ2-1; 9 nucleotides match TRBD2. The V segment lost 1 base and the J segment 9 bases; nucleotides outside the gene matches: 19. Germline loops: CDR1 LNHDA, CDR2 SQIVND (reference sequence). The CDR3 runs to 19 residues. CDR3 nucleotides: TGTGCCAGTAGTATAGTATTTAGGCGGGAGGGCCGAACGAAGGCTGAGCAGTTCTTC. As protein: CASSIVFRREGRTKAEQFF.

In its sample, this clonotype was seen a few times. CDR3 in amino acids: CASSYGTGGKGEQYF. CDR3 bases: TGTGCCAGCAGTTACGGTACAGGGGGCAAAGGCGAGCAGTACTTC. The rearrangement joins TRBV6-5 to TRBJ2-7; TRBD1 matches 9 bases. The CDR3 has 15 amino acids. Germline V gives CDR1 MNHEY, CDR2 SVGAGI. Germline trimming cut 2 bases from V and 6 bases from J; bases unmatched to any gene: 8.

The chain links TRBV7-2 to TRBJ1-1, with 9 positions matching TRBD1. The V and J ends lost 0 bases and 11 bases, in that order; junction bases with no gene match: 7. The CDR3 has 14 residues. Germline V CDR1 and CDR2: SGHTA, FQGNSA. The CDR3 coding sequence is TGTGCCAGCAGCTTAGCACAGGGGGCGTTTGAGGCTTTCTTT. This translates into CASSLAQGAFEAFF.

The chain joins TRBV6-1 to TRBJ1-2, with 10 bases matching TRBD1. The CDR3 runs 14 residues. V shed 4 bases, J shed 3 bases, and the junction held 2 bases outside the gene matches. Germline CDR1 is MNHNS and CDR2 is SASEGT. The CDR3 region has the DNA TGTGCCAGCAGTGGCGGGACAGGGGACTATGGCTACACCTTC. Its translation: CASSGGTGDYGYTF.

This clonotype was detected a few times. The rearrangement links TRBV9 to TRBJ2-3; 11 bases are shared with TRBD2. Losses at the gene ends were 3 bases for V and 2 bases for J; bases not matched to a gene: 2. The length of the CDR3 is 15 residues. Looked up from germline, CDR1 is SGDLS and CDR2 is YYNGEE. CDR3 residues: CASSATSGTTDTQYF. CDR3 bases: TGTGCCAGCAGCGCGACTAGCGGGACCACAGATACGCAGTATTTT.

This chain uses TRBV3-1 with TRBJ2-7, with D unresolved. Per the germline V gene, CDR1 is LGHDT and CDR2 is YNNKEL (reference sequence). This CDR3 region has 15 residues. V dropped 1 base and J dropped 3 bases, with 13 bases sitting between them. The CDR3 sequence: CASSQAVRGNYEQYF. In nucleotides, the CDR3 is TGTGCCAGCAGCCAAGCGGTTAGAGGCAACTACGAGCAGTACTTC.

This rearrangement joins TRBV12-3 or TRBV12-4 to TRBJ1-2; 8 bases are a match to TRBD1. Losses at the gene ends were 6 bases for V and 12 bases for J; bases not matched to a gene: 15. The CDR3 extends over 14 amino acids. The CDR3 region has the DNA TGTGCCAGCAGGCCCACCTCCTGGACAGGGTTCAACACCTTC. Translated: CASRPTSWTGFNTF.

Only one count was recorded for this clonotype. The chain is built from TRBV4-2 and TRBJ2-1, with D hard to call. V was trimmed by 4 bases and J by 0 bases, leaving 16 bases between them. The CDR3 totals 17 residues. CDR1 is LGHNA and CDR2 is YNFKEQ in the germline V gene. DNA of the CDR3: TGTGCCAGCAGCCCCGGGCTCCCGGTAAGCTCCTACAATGAGCAGTTCTTC. Its protein product is CASSPGLPVSSYNEQFF.

In this sample, this clonotype turned up many times. The chain has TRBV7-8 and TRBJ2-7, with TRBD2 identical over 11 bases. CDR3 size: 15 residues. V shed 2 bases and J 3 bases; nucleotides not matched to a gene: 3. The germline CDR1 and CDR2 sequences are SGHVS and FQNEAQ. The CDR3 region is CASSLRLAGGYEQYF. CDR3 in DNA: TGTGCCAGCAGCTTACGGCTAGCGGGAGGCTACGAGCAGTACTTC.

This clonotype has ten or more counts. The chain joins TRBV20-1 to TRBJ2-1; D might be TRBD1 or TRBD2, each matching 5 bases. V was pared by 5 bases and J by 4 bases, with 27 bases between. The CDR3 extends over 18 amino acids. The germline V gene encodes CDR1 DFQATT and CDR2 SNEGSKA (reference sequence). The CDR3 nucleotides read TGCAGTGCTTGGGCGCTAGCAACGGGGCCCAATGGGTACAATGAGCAGTTCTTC. This encodes CSAWALATGPNGYNEQFF.

This clonotype came up a few times. The chain recombines TRBV6-6 with TRBJ1-1; D remains unclear. Germline CDR1 reads MNHNY; CDR2 reads SVGAGI (reference sequence). The CDR3 extends over 13 amino acids. V shed 2 bases and J shed 1 base, with 5 bases lying between them. The CDR3 region has the DNA TGTGCCAGCAGTTACGACTGGAACACTGAAGCTTTCTTT. It encodes CASSYDWNTEAFF.

This rearrangement joins TRBV11-2 to TRBJ2-1; 9 bases are a match to TRBD2. CDR3 size: 14 residues. The ends lost 2 bases at V and 9 bases at J; junction bases unmatched: 5. Germline V lookup: CDR1 SGHAT, CDR2 FQNNGV. CDR3 amino acids: CASSLPGLAREQFF. The CDR3 DNA reads as TGTGCCAGCAGCTTACCAGGACTAGCGCGTGAGCAGTTCTTC.

J is TRBJ2-6 and V is TRBV27, with D perhaps assigned TRBD1 or TRBD2 (6 bases each). CDR1 and CDR2 (germline): MNHEY, SMNVEV (reference sequence). The V end lost 8 bases, the J end lost 0 bases, and 17 bases lay between the germline ends. The CDR3 covers 17 residues. This CDR3 is CASQRGPLHSGANVLTF. CDR3 bases: TGTGCCAGCCAACGGGGGCCCTTACACTCTGGGGCCAACGTCCTGACTTTC.